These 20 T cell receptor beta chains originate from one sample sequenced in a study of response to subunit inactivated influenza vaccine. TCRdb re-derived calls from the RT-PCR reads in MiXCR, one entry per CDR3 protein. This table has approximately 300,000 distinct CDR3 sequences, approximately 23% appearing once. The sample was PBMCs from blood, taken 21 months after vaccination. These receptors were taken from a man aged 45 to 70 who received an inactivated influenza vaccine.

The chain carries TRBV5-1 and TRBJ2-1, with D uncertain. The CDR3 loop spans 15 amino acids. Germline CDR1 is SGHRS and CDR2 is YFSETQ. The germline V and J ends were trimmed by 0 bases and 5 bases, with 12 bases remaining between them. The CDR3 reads CASSLVGDFDNEQFF. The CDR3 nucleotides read TGCGCCAGCAGCTTGGTGGGTGACTTCGACAATGAGCAGTTCTTC. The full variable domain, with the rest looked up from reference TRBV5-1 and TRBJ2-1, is KAGVTQTPRYLIKTRGQQVTLSCSPISGHRSVSWYQQTPGQGLQFLFEYFSETQRNKGNFPGRFSGRQFSNSRSEMNVSTLELGDSALYLCASSLVGDFDNEQFFGPGTRLTVL.

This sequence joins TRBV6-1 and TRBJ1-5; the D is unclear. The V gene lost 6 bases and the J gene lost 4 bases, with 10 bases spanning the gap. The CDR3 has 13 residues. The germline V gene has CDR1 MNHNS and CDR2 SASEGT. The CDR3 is CASRVVGNQPQHF. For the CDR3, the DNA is TGTGCCAGCAGGGTAGTCGGGAATCAGCCCCAGCATTTT.

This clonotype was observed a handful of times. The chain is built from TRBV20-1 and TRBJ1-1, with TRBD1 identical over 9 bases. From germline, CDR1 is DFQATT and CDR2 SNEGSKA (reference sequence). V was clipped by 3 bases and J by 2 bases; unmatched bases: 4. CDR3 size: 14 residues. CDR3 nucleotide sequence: TGCAGTGCTAGGGGACAGGGCACAAACACTGAAGCTTTCTTT. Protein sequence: CSARGQGTNTEAFF.

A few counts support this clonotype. CDR3 region: CATSAASNYGYTF. DNA for the CDR3: TGTGCCACCAGTGCCGCTTCTAACTATGGCTACACCTTC. V gene TRBV24-1 combines with J gene TRBJ1-2; unclear D gene. CDR1 and CDR2 from the germline V gene are KGHDR and SFDVKD. Trimming cost V 5 bases and J 0 bases, with 6 bases left between them. The CDR3 contains 13 residues.

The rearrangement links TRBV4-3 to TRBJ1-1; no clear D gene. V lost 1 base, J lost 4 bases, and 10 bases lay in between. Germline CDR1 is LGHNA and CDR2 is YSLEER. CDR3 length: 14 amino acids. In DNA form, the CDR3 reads TGCGCCAGCAGCCAAGTGGACGGTGGCACTGAAGCTTTCTTT. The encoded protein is CASSQVDGGTEAFF.

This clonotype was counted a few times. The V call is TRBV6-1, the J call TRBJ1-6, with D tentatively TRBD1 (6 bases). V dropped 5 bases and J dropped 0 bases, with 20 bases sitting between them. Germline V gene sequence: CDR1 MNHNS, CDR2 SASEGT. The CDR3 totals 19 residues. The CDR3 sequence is CASSPRGAQTSSYNSPLHF. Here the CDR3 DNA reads TGTGCCAGCAGTCCGAGGGGGGCACAGACAAGCTCCTATAATTCACCCCTCCACTTT.

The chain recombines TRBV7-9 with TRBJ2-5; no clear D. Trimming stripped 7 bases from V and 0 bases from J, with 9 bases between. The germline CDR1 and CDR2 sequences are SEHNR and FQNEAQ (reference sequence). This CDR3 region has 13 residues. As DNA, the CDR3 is TGTGCCAGCACAACCGGAGACCAAGAGACCCAGTACTTC. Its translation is CASTTGDQETQYF. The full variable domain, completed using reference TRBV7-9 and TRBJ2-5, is DTGVSQNPRHKITKRGQNVTFRCDPISEHNRLYWYRQTLGQGPEFLTYFQNEAQLEKSRLLSDRFSAERPKGSFSTLEIQRTEQGDSAMYLCASTTGDQETQYFGPGTRLLVL.

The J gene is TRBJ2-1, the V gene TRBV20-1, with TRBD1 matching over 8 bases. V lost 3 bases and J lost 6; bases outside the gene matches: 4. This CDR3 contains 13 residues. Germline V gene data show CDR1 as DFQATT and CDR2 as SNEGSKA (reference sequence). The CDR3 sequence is CSARDRVGNEQFF. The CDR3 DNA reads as TGCAGTGCTAGGGACAGGGTGGGCAATGAGCAGTTCTTC.

The CDR3 DNA reads as TGTGCCAGCAGTCCGACTAGCGGGAGGGTCCCAGATACGCAGTATTTT. The encoded protein is CASSPTSGRVPDTQYF. The V call is TRBV3-1, the J call TRBJ2-3; 14 bases align to TRBD2. The CDR3 spans 16 residues. J lost 4 bases, V lost 6 bases, and 6 bases had no gene match. From germline, CDR1 is LGHDT and CDR2 YNNKEL (reference sequence).

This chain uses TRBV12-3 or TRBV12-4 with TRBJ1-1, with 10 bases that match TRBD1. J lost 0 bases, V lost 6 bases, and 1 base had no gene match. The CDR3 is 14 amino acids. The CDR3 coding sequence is TGTGCCAGCAGGACAGGGGGCTTGAACACTGAAGCTTTCTTT. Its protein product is CASRTGGLNTEAFF.

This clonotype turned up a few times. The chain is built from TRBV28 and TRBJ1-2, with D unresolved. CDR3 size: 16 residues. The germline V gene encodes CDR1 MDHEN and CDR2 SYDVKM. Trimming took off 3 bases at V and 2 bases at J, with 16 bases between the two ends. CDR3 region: CASSFPRHRNNYGYTF. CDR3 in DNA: TGTGCCAGCAGTTTCCCTCGACACAGAAACAACTATGGCTACACCTTC.

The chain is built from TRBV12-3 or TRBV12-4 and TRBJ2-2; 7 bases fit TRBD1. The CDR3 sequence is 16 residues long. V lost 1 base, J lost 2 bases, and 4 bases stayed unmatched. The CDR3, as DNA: TGTGCCAGCAGTTTAGACAGGGGTATCAACACCGGGGAGCTGTTTTTT. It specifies CASSLDRGINTGELFF.

CDR3 in DNA: TGTGCCAGCAGCCCCCCCGGGATCCCCTACAATGAGCAGTTCTTC. As protein: CASSPPGIPYNEQFF. The rearrangement joins TRBV7-9 to TRBJ2-1; a weak D match, TRBD2 (5 bases). Germline V gene sequence: CDR1 SEHNR, CDR2 FQNEAQ (reference sequence). This CDR3 is built from 15 residues. V lost 5 bases, J lost 2 bases, and 13 bases lay in between.

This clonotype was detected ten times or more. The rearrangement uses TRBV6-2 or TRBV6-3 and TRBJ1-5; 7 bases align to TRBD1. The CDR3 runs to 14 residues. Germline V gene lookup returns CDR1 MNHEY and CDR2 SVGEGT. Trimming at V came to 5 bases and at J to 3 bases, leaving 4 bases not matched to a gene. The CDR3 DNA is TGTGCCAGCAGTGAGACAGGGAACAATCAGCCCCAGCATTTT. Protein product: CASSETGNNQPQHF.

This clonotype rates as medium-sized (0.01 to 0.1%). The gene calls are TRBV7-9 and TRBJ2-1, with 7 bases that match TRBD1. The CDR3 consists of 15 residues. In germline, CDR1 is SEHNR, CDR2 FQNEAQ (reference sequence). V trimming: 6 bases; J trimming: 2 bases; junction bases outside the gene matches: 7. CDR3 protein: CASSLGQGAYNEQFF. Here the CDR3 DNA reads TGTGCCAGCAGTTTGGGGCAGGGGGCCTACAATGAGCAGTTCTTC.

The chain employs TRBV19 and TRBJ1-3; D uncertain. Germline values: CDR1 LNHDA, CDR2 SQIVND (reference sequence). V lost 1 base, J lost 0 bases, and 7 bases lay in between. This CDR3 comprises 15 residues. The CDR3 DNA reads TGTGCCAGTAGTATAGCGCCGTTCTCTGGAAACACCATATATTTT. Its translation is CASSIAPFSGNTIYF.

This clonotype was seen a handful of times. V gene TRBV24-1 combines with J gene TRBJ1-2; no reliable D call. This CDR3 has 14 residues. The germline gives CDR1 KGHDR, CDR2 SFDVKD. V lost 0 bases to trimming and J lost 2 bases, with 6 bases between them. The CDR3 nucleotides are TGTGCCACCAGTGATTTGGCAGCCAACTATGGCTACACCTTC. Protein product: CATSDLAANYGYTF.

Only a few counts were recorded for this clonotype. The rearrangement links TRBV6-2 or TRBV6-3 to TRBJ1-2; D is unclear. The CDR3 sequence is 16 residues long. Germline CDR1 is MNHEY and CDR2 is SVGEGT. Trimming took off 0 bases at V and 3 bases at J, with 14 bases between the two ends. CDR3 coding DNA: TGTGCCAGCAGTTACTCGATGGTAGGAACCGACTATGGCTACACCTTC. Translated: CASSYSMVGTDYGYTF.

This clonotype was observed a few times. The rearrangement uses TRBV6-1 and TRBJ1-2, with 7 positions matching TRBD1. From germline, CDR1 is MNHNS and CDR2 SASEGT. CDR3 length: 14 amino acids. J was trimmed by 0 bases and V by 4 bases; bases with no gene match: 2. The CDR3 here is CASSGDSTNYGYTF. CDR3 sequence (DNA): TGTGCCAGCAGTGGGGACAGCACTAACTATGGCTACACCTTC.

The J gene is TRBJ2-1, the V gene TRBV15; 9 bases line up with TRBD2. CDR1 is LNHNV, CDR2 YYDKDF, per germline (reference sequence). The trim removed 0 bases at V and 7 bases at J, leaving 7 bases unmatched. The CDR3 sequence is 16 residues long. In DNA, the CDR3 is TGTGCCACCAGCAGAGAGGCCTTGGGACTAGCAAATGAGCAGTTCTTC. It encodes CATSREALGLANEQFF.